A selection of T cell receptor beta chains follows, all from one sample in a study of OX40 agonist ivuxolimab in advanced cancers. Profiled with immunoSEQ multiplex PCR; TCRdb holds only in-frame clones, not every one. This table holds approximately 60,000 clones, 85% to 95% found once. The sample consisted of CD4+ or CD8+ T cells sorted from blood, taken in a trial of the OX40 agonist ivuxolimab. The receptor source for this set is an adult with an advanced solid tumor such as melanoma, head and neck, liver or kidney cancer. CDR3s include the opening cysteine and the closing phenylalanine or tryptophan. D genes are given only for firm matches. Only some rows state a clone size, as once, few, many or a class for expanded clones.

>-|TRBV27|TRBJ2-1|-
CASSLGTLPYNEQFF
TGTGCCAGCAGTTTAGGGACCCTGCCCTACAATGAGCAGTTCTTC
>once|TRBV7-9|TRBJ1-1|-
CASSDRDLNTEAFF
TGTGCCAGCAGTGACCGGGACTTGAACACTGAAGCTTTCTTT
>-|TRBV28|TRBJ1-2|-
CASSLWNFGYTF
TGTGCCAGCAGTTTATGGAACTTTGGCTACACCTTC
>-|TRBV25-1|TRBJ2-7|-
CASSEFFYPYEQYF
TGTGCCAGCAGTGAATTTTTCTATCCCTACGAGCAGTACTTC
>-|TRBV7-4|TRBJ2-2|TRBD2
CASSLGLRLAGENTGELFF
TGTGCCAGCAGCTTAGGGCTGAGACTAGCGGGCGAGAACACCGGGGAGCTGTTTTTT
>once|TRBV12-5|TRBJ2-1|TRBD1
CASGLGQGFYNEQFF
TGTGCTAGTGGCCTGGGACAGGGGTTCTACAATGAGCAGTTCTTC
>-|TRBV4-3|TRBJ2-1|TRBD1
CASSQASRQGSYNEQFF
TGCGCCAGCAGCCAAGCCTCGAGACAGGGGTCCTACAATGAGCAGTTCTTC
>-|TRBV5-1|TRBJ2-7|TRBD1
CASSLGTGLYEQYF
TGCGCCAGCAGCTTGGGGACAGGGCTTTACGAGCAGTACTTC
>-|TRBV4-1|TRBJ1-1|TRBD1
CASSQPTGAAEAFF
TGCGCCAGCAGCCAACCTACAGGGGCTGCTGAAGCTTTCTTT
>-|TRBV7-2|TRBJ2-3|TRBD2
CASSLSRAGGTDTQYF
TGTGCCAGCAGCTTATCGAGGGCGGGGGGCACAGATACGCAGTATTTT
>-|TRBV7-6|TRBJ2-7|TRBD2
CASSDGRGTRQYF
TGTGCCAGCAGCGACGGGCGGGGGACTAGGCAGTACTTC
>-|TRBV25-1|TRBJ2-1|-
CASSLGGNEQFF
TGTGCCAGCAGCCTCGGGGGCAATGAGCAGTTCTTC
>-|TRBV15|TRBJ1-5|-
CATSSRAGGNQPQHF
TGTGCCACCAGCTCCCGGGCAGGTGGTAATCAGCCCCAGCATTTT
>once|TRBV25-1|TRBJ2-5|-
CASSEYGGRVETQYF
TGTGCCAGCAGTGAATATGGGGGTAGGGTAGAGACCCAGTACTTC
>-|TRBV5-1|TRBJ1-1|-
CASRSAENTEAFF
TGCGCCAGCAGATCGGCAGAGAACACTGAAGCTTTCTTT
>-|TRBV14|TRBJ2-4|-
CASSQDGFPGAKNIQYF
TGTGCCAGCAGCCAAGATGGGTTCCCGGGAGCCAAAAACATTCAGTACTTC
>-|TRBV9|TRBJ2-1|TRBD2
CASSVVGLAQYNEQFF
TGTGCCAGCAGCGTAGTGGGACTAGCGCAGTACAATGAGCAGTTCTTC
>once|TRBV7-9|TRBJ2-7|-
CASSLWSNYEQYF
TGTGCCAGCAGCTTATGGTCAAACTACGAGCAGTACTTC
>-|TRBV5-1|TRBJ2-5|TRBD1
CASSTGTGALGETQYF
TGCGCCAGCAGCACGGGGACAGGGGCTTTAGGAGAGACCCAGTACTTC
>-|TRBV10-2|TRBJ2-7|-
CASSESSIEQYF
TGCGCCAGCAGTGAGTCGAGTATAGAGCAGTACTTC
>-|TRBV5-1|TRBJ1-1|-
CASRPSSGEAFF
TGCGCCAGCAGACCTTCGTCAGGAGAAGCTTTCTTT
>-|TRBV11-3|TRBJ2-1|TRBD2
CASSLGPQGLADNEQFF
TGTGCCAGCAGCTTAGGCCCACAGGGACTAGCGGACAATGAGCAGTTCTTC
>-|TRBV6-1|TRBJ1-3|-
CASRSLGGPGNTIYF
TGTGCCAGCAGAAGTTTGGGGGGCCCTGGAAACACCATATATTTT
>-|TRBV7-9|TRBJ2-7|-
CASGGNVVEHEIFGQYF
TGTGCCAGCGGGGGAAACGTAGTTGAGCACGAAATTTTCGGGCAGTACTTC
>-|TRBV19|TRBJ2-7|TRBD2
CASRVRLAGIYEQYF
TGTGCCAGTAGGGTAAGACTAGCGGGTATCTACGAGCAGTACTTC
>-|TRBV9|TRBJ2-1|TRBD2
CASSVAGGAGGPHNEQFF
TGTGCCAGCAGCGTAGCGGGGGGAGCGGGAGGGCCGCACAATGAGCAGTTCTTC
>-|TRBV11-1|TRBJ2-7|TRBD2
CASSTDRLAGDYEQYF
TGTGCCAGCAGCACAGATCGTCTAGCGGGAGACTACGAGCAGTACTTC
>-|TRBV6-5|TRBJ2-7|-
CASSYSQGSYEQYF
TGTGCCAGCAGTTACTCGCAGGGCTCCTACGAGCAGTACTTC
>-|TRBV7-2|TRBJ2-7|-
CASSPGEALSSYEQYF
TGTGCCAGCAGCCCGGGTGAAGCCCTCTCCTCCTACGAGCAGTACTTC
>-|TRBV5-6|TRBJ2-7|-
CASSHGTRVSSYEQYF
TGTGCCAGCAGCCATGGGACAAGAGTAAGCTCCTACGAGCAGTACTTC
>-|TRBV5-1|TRBJ2-1|TRBD2
CASSPIKGLAGGDNEQFF
TGCGCCAGCAGCCCCATAAAAGGACTAGCGGGAGGAGACAATGAGCAGTTCTTC
>-|TRBV10-3|TRBJ2-7|-
CANSPTTGTYEQYF
TGTGCCAACAGCCCCACAACAGGGACCTACGAGCAGTACTTC
>-|TRBV7-9|TRBJ2-6|TRBD1
CASSLGTGNSGANVLTF
TGTGCCAGCAGCTTGGGGACAGGTAACTCTGGGGCCAACGTCCTGACTTTC
>-|TRBV28|TRBJ2-1|TRBD2
CASSPTSGSPYNEQFF
TGTGCCAGCAGCCCGACTAGCGGGAGTCCCTACAATGAGCAGTTCTTC
>-|TRBV27|TRBJ1-1|-
CASSLSEHGEAFF
TGTGCCAGCAGTTTATCAGAACACGGTGAAGCTTTCTTT
>-|TRBV27|TRBJ2-7|-
CASSLSGYSYEQYF
TGTGCCAGCAGTTTATCAGGGTACTCCTACGAGCAGTACTTC
>few|TRBV28|TRBJ2-1|TRBD2
CASSPWTSGSSEQFF
TGTGCCAGCAGTCCATGGACTAGCGGTTCGTCTGAGCAGTTCTTC
>-|TRBV6-4|TRBJ2-1|TRBD2
CASSDSASGSISEQFF
TGTGCCAGCAGTGACTCTGCCAGCGGGAGTATAAGCGAGCAGTTCTTC
>-|TRBV6-5|TRBJ1-1|TRBD1
CASSYSGRGATEAFF
TGTGCCAGCAGTTACTCGGGCAGGGGGGCCACTGAAGCTTTCTTT
>-|TRBV7-9|TRBJ2-1|-
CASSLNHLGLASYNEQFF
TGTGCCAGCAGCCTCAATCATCTCGGTCTCGCCTCCTACAATGAGCAGTTCTTC
>-|TRBV4-1|TRBJ1-5|TRBD1
CASSQETGDQPQHF
TGCGCCAGCAGCCAAGAGACAGGGGATCAGCCCCAGCATTTT
>-|TRBV10-3|TRBJ2-1|-
CAISESLGETNEQFF
TGTGCCATCAGTGAGTCCCTAGGTGAGACAAATGAGCAGTTCTTC
>-|TRBV28|TRBJ2-1|-
CASSDSYNEQFF
TGTGCCAGCTCCGACAGCTACAATGAGCAGTTCTTC
>-|TRBV11-3|TRBJ2-7|TRBD2
CASSLYVGLAGDYEQYF
TGTGCCAGCAGCTTATATGTAGGACTAGCGGGGGACTACGAGCAGTACTTC
>-|TRBV7-9|TRBJ2-7|-
CASSLVMVGSSYEQYF
TGTGCCAGCAGCTTAGTTATGGTGGGTAGCTCCTACGAGCAGTACTTC
>once|TRBV4-1|TRBJ2-6|-
CASSQDRAGLIGANVLTF
TGCGCCAGCAGCCAAGACCGAGCGGGCCTCATTGGGGCCAACGTCCTGACTTTC
>-|TRBV14|TRBJ2-2|-
CASSHFTTGELFF
TGTGCCAGCAGCCACTTCACCACCGGGGAGCTGTTTTTT
>-|TRBV7-6|TRBJ2-1|-
CASSSAGPSYKNEQFF
TGTGCCAGCAGCTCCGCGGGACCCTCTTACAAGAATGAGCAGTTCTTC
>once|TRBV5-5|TRBJ1-5|-
CASSLEGRANQPQHF
TGTGCCAGCAGCTTGGAGGGCAGGGCCAATCAGCCCCAGCATTTT
>-|TRBV6-1|TRBJ1-1|-
CASAPGHQAFF
TGTGCCAGCGCGCCGGGGCATCAAGCTTTCTTT
>-|TRBV19|TRBJ1-2|-
CASSNTLGGYTF
TGTGCCAGTAGCAATACCCTGGGTGGCTACACCTTC
>-|TRBV5-1|TRBJ2-7|-
CASSLAWGVARSGYEQYF
TGCGCCAGCAGCCTGGCTTGGGGGGTCGCTAGATCGGGCTACGAGCAGTACTTC
>-|TRBV27|TRBJ2-7|-
CASSLTGTGSYEQYF
TGTGCCAGCAGTTTAACCGGGACGGGGAGCTACGAGCAGTACTTC
>-|TRBV6-1|TRBJ1-1|-
CASSEVTIAEAFF
TGTGCCAGCAGTGAAGTAACTATAGCTGAAGCTTTCTTT
>-|TRBV5-4|TRBJ2-5|TRBD1
CASSILGQQETQYF
TGTGCCAGCAGCATACTGGGACAGCAAGAGACCCAGTACTTC